The sequence of this T cell receptor (beta chain) was determined in a study of T-cell memory formation after mild COVID-19. Study summary: Most TCR clusters belonged to a single donor. Study results and limitations: Mainly in CM and EM were contracting CD4+ clones; CD8+ were in EMRA. Second-wave clones that peaked on day 37 lacked confirmed SARS-CoV-2 specificity.

This CDR3 has 13 amino acids. V shed 6 bases and J 10 bases; nucleotides not matched to a gene: 6. Regarding this clonotype: The antigen remains undetermined.

TCRdb analysed the 5' RACE reads with MiXCR anew, one entry per CDR3 protein. The table shows roughly 300,000 distinct CDR3 sequences, with 8% to 10% occurring only once. The genes are TRBV12-3 or TRBV12-4 and TRBJ1-6; 7 positions match TRBD1. The clonotype originates from a man younger than 30 who had mild COVID-19 (a few samples of this study predate the infection). Cell type and time point are not known. Sequenced: PBMCs or a T cell subset sorted from them (not recorded which). The CDR3 here is CASSRDRQSPLHF. The CDR3 DNA sequence: TGTGCCAGCAGCCGGGACAGACAGTCACCCCTCCACTTT.